What follows are 5 T cell receptor beta chains derived from one specimen sequenced in a study of T cell responses to AZD1222 COVID-19 vaccine. Profiling relied on immunoSEQ multiplex PCR, and the TCRdb table lists in-frame clones only, not all of them. Here the sample spans tens of thousands of clones, about 87% being singletons. The specimen was peripheral blood, collected on day 0 of AZD1222 vaccination. These receptors were obtained from an adult in good health.

This clone occurred a few times. V usage is TRBV11-2 and J usage is TRBJ1-5, with a tentative D call TRBD1 (6 bases). Trimming took off 5 bases at V and 7 bases at J, with 15 bases between the two ends. This CDR3 is built from 14 residues. Looked up from germline, CDR1 is SGHAT and CDR2 is FQNNGV. The CDR3 loop is CASSEGGVRQPQHF. The CDR3 DNA reads TGTGCCAGCAGCGAAGGGGGGGTGAGGCAGCCCCAGCATTTT. Complete variable domain (other parts from reference TRBV11-2 and TRBJ1-5): EAGVAQSPRYKIIEKRQSVAFWCNPISGHATLYWYQQILGQGPKLLIQFQNNGVVDDSQLPKDRFSAERLKGVDSTLKIQPAKLEDSAVYLCASSEGGVRQPQHFGDGTRLSIL.

This chain links TRBV6-4 with TRBJ1-1, with D unresolved. This CDR3 contains 13 residues. The germline V gene has CDR1 MRHNA and CDR2 SNTAGT. Between the trimmed V and J ends, which lost 4 bases and 1 base, there was a span of 7 bases. The CDR3 protein is CASSVTENTEAFF. Here the CDR3 DNA reads TGTGCCAGCAGTGTGACGGAGAACACTGAAGCTTTCTTT.

The chain employs TRBV5-1 and TRBJ2-7, with D possibly matching TRBD1 (6 bases). Trimming removed 0 bases at V and 1 base at J, with 11 bases between. CDR3 length: 15 amino acids. Germline V lookup: CDR1 SGHRS, CDR2 YFSETQ. CDR3 bases: TGCGCCAGCAGCTTGGACGTGACAGGATCCTACGAGCAGTACTTC. Translation: CASSLDVTGSYEQYF.

This chain connects TRBV19 to TRBJ1-1; no clear D. In germline, CDR1 is LNHDA, CDR2 SQIVND (reference sequence). Trimming pared 3 bases from V and 1 base from J, leaving 9 bases between. CDR3 size: 14 residues. The DNA for the CDR3 is TGTGCCAGTAGTATTTGGGCCGAGAACACTGAAGCTTTCTTT. It encodes CASSIWAENTEAFF.

The V gene is TRBV27, the J gene TRBJ2-7; the D gene is possibly TRBD2 (6 bases). The germline V and J ends were trimmed by 5 bases and 2 bases, with 19 bases remaining between them. The CDR3 has 16 amino acids. Germline V CDR1 and CDR2: MNHEY, SMNVEV (reference sequence). This CDR3 is CASSPSGGALTYEQYF. The CDR3 DNA is TGTGCCAGCAGTCCCTCGGGCGGGGCGCTCACCTACGAGCAGTACTTC.